The 23 T cell receptor beta chains in this list originate from one sample, sequenced in a study of T-cell reconstitution after alpha-beta-depleted transplantation in children (dated by TCRdb to the mid-2010s). The meaning of the sample's treatment or condition label: allogeneic hematopoietic cell transplantation with graft depleted of TCRalphabeta T cells and CD19 B cells. Library generation was performed with PCR. Sequencing was performed on an Illumina HiSeq 2500. TCR libraries were prepared with molecular barcoding, using unique molecular identifiers to normalize TCRbeta repertoire quantification. TCRdb ran its own pipeline on the public reads, namely fastp trimming at Q25 and MiXCR clone calling, and kept in-frame beta chains. Rows are unified per CDR3 protein, each entry keeping the most common DNA and genes. The sample table lists about 580,000 distinct CDR3 sequences, roughly 23% of them with a count of one. Of the sample, 11% to 15% is held by the ten largest clones.

The specimen comprised PBMCs, mostly from graft donor cells, sampled 360 days after TCRalphabeta/CD19-depleted stem cell transplant. The source of these receptors is a boy younger than two who had a stem cell transplant for acute myeloid leukemia, so the T cells may come from the graft donor.

This clonotype was seen a handful of times. CDR3 DNA sequence: TGTGCCATCAGTGATCCAGGAAGGACAGAGTTACGTGAAAAACTGTTTTTT. It specifies CAISDPGRTELREKLFF. This chain uses TRBV10-3 with TRBJ1-4; D might be TRBD1 (6 bases). Germline loops: CDR1 ENHRY, CDR2 SYGVKD. The V gene lost 3 bases and the J gene lost 7 bases, with 21 bases spanning the gap. The CDR3 spans 17 residues.

This clonotype was observed a few times. V gene TRBV12-3 or TRBV12-4 combines with J gene TRBJ2-1; TRBD2 matches 7 bases. The CDR3 consists of 14 residues. After removal of 3 bases from V and 7 bases from J, the junction contained 6 bases not matched to a gene. The CDR3 protein is CASSFGGMENEQFF. CDR3 in DNA: TGTGCCAGCAGTTTCGGGGGGATGGAGAATGAGCAGTTCTTC.

This clonotype showed up just a few times. The V and J genes are TRBV13 and TRBJ2-7; D remains unclear. The CDR3 contains 13 residues. CDR1 and CDR2 (germline): PRHDT, FYEKMQ (reference sequence). Trimming left V 3 bases short and J 5 bases short, with 11 bases between. The CDR3 DNA reads TGTGCCAGCAGCTTGTCGGTCGAGGACGAGCAGTACTTC. It is translated as CASSLSVEDEQYF.

The chain has TRBV12-3 or TRBV12-4 and TRBJ2-2; TRBD2 is a possible D gene (6 bases). CDR3 length: 13 amino acids. V shed 8 bases and J shed 5 bases, with 12 bases lying between them. The CDR3 here is CASGGALTGELFF. DNA of the CDR3: TGTGCCAGCGGAGGGGCGCTTACCGGGGAGCTGTTTTTT.

The gene calls are TRBV9 and TRBJ2-1; D is unresolved. Germline CDR1 SGDLS, CDR2 YYNGEE. V gave up 0 bases and J gave up 5 bases, with 6 bases separating them. The CDR3 is 13 residues long. The CDR3, as DNA: TGTGCCAGCAGCGTAGTCCCCCACAATGAGCAGTTCTTC. Protein sequence: CASSVVPHNEQFF.

This clonotype is a singleton in its sample. The CDR3 spells CASSLGPGAIQETQYF. In nucleotides, the CDR3 is TGCGCCAGCAGCTTGGGCCCGGGGGCCATACAAGAGACCCAGTACTTC. V usage is TRBV5-1 and J usage is TRBJ2-5; TRBD1 or TRBD2 may be the D gene (6 bases each). Germline values: CDR1 SGHRS, CDR2 YFSETQ. The CDR3 is 16 residues long. Deletions cut 0 bases from V and 2 bases from J, with 14 bases between.

This clonotype was counted once. The chain joins TRBV12-3 or TRBV12-4 to TRBJ1-5, with TRBD1 as a possible D gene (5 bases). V shed 6 bases and J shed 2 bases, with 20 bases lying between them. CDR3 length: 17 residues. The CDR3 bases are TGTGCCAGCAGCCCCCGTGGACAAATAGGGGGCAATCAGCCCCAGCATTTT. Residues: CASSPRGQIGGNQPQHF.

V gene TRBV15 combines with J gene TRBJ1-1; D might be TRBD1 (5 bases). The germline gives CDR1 LNHNV, CDR2 YYDKDF (reference sequence). The germline V and J ends were trimmed by 1 base and 6 bases, with 15 bases remaining between them. This CDR3 comprises 15 residues. CDR3 region: CATSRVIGEGAEAFF. The CDR3 nucleotides read TGTGCCACCAGCAGAGTCATCGGAGAAGGGGCTGAAGCTTTCTTT.

V gene TRBV29-1 combines with J gene TRBJ1-1, with D tentatively TRBD1 (5 bases). The CDR3 extends over 15 amino acids. Trimming cost V 6 bases and J 4 bases, with 21 bases left between them. Germline V gives CDR1 SQVTM, CDR2 ANQGSEA. The CDR3 here is CSVEGSSGGSTEAFF. The CDR3 region has the DNA TGCAGCGTGGAGGGGTCCAGTGGAGGGAGCACTGAAGCTTTCTTT.

This clonotype was picked up a small number of times. The genes are TRBV20-1 and TRBJ2-3; 7 nucleotides line up with TRBD2. CDR1 DFQATT and CDR2 SNEGSKA come from the germline V gene (reference sequence). The CDR3 totals 16 residues. The V segment lost 2 bases and the J segment 2 bases; nucleotides outside the gene matches: 10. The CDR3 DNA reads TGCAGTGCTAGAAGGGCGGGGGAGCTCTTCACAGATACGCAGTATTTT. Its protein is CSARRAGELFTDTQYF.

The table lists this clonotype with a few counts. CDR3: CASSSQTGPSYEQYF. The DNA for the CDR3 is TGTGCCAGCAGCTCCCAGACAGGGCCCTCCTACGAGCAGTACTTC. The chain carries TRBV7-2 and TRBJ2-7; 7 nucleotides align to TRBD1. The V segment lost 4 bases and the J segment 0 bases; nucleotides outside the gene matches: 6. CDR3 length: 15 residues. Germline V CDR1 and CDR2: SGHTA, FQGNSA. Filled out from reference TRBV7-2 and TRBJ2-7, the complete variable domain reads GAGVSQSPSNKVTEKGKDVELRCDPISGHTALYWYRQSLGQGLEFLIYFQGNSAPDKSGLPSDRFSAERTGGSVSTLTIQRTQQEDSAVYLCASSSQTGPSYEQYFGPGTRLTVT.

V gene TRBV3-1 combines with J gene TRBJ2-2, with D perhaps TRBD1 or TRBD2 (7 bases each). Looked up from germline, CDR1 is LGHDT and CDR2 is YNNKEL (reference sequence). CDR3 length equals 17 residues. Trimming shortened V by 1 base and J by 1 base, and 13 bases separated the two germline ends. CDR3 bases: TGTGCCAGCAGCCAAGGCCAGCGGGACAGGAACACCGGGGAGCTGTTTTTT. It codes for CASSQGQRDRNTGELFF.

V is TRBV12-3 or TRBV12-4 and J is TRBJ2-5; the match to TRBD1 covers 11 bases. The CDR3 loop spans 19 amino acids. V dropped 3 bases and J dropped 6; count of bases not matched to a gene: 18. CDR3 nucleotide sequence: TGTGCCAGCAGTTTCGGGACAGGGGGGATAGGGTTCGGGCGGAAGACCCAGTACTTC. Amino acids: CASSFGTGGIGFGRKTQYF.

This clonotype has more than one count but fewer than ten. Here the CDR3 DNA reads TGTGCCAGCAGCCGAACCCAGACAGACTCTGGAAACACCATATATTTT. Translation gives CASSRTQTDSGNTIYF. The chain uses TRBV3-1 and TRBJ1-3; D is possibly TRBD1 (5 bases). With 4 bases removed from V and 0 bases from J, the gap between germline ends came to 13 bases. Per the germline V gene, CDR1 is LGHDT and CDR2 is YNNKEL (reference sequence). The CDR3 spans 16 residues.

The table lists this clonotype with many counts. This chain links TRBV12-3 or TRBV12-4 with TRBJ1-5; D possibly corresponds to TRBD1 (6 bases). The CDR3 is 15 amino acids. Trimming took 4 bases from V and 5 from J, leaving 15 bases between them. CDR3 nucleotide sequence: TGTGCCAGCAGTTCCCTCCCGGGGGCATATCAGCCCCAGCATTTT. This gives the protein CASSSLPGAYQPQHF.

V is TRBV6-1 and J is TRBJ1-1; 7 bases fit TRBD1. CDR1 MNHNS and CDR2 SASEGT come from the germline V gene. The junction had 8 bases not matched to a gene; V was cut back by 7 bases and J by 0 bases. The CDR3 sequence is 15 residues long. CDR3 DNA: TGTGCCAGCAACGGACAGGACATCATGAACACTGAAGCTTTCTTT. It specifies CASNGQDIMNTEAFF.

This clonotype was seen only a few times. The chain carries TRBV20-1 and TRBJ2-2; no firm D call. V was trimmed by 3 bases and J by 0 bases, leaving 5 bases between them. Germline assignment: CDR1 DFQATT and CDR2 SNEGSKA (reference sequence). The CDR3 consists of 13 residues. CDR3 bases: TGCAGTGCTAGTGGTACGAACACCGGGGAGCTGTTTTTT. Translating it yields CSASGTNTGELFF.

This chain links TRBV7-9 with TRBJ2-7; TRBD1 agrees at 9 bases. Germline loops: CDR1 SEHNR, CDR2 FQNEAQ (reference sequence). V shed 2 bases and J 6 bases; nucleotides not matched to a gene: 5. The CDR3 spans 14 residues. The CDR3: CASSLTGTGSEQYF. For the CDR3, the DNA is TGTGCCAGCAGCTTAACCGGGACAGGGAGCGAGCAGTACTTC.

The chain uses TRBV6-1 and TRBJ2-2, with D perhaps given as TRBD1 or TRBD2 (5 bases each). This CDR3 comprises 15 residues. Germline V gene data show CDR1 as MNHNS and CDR2 as SASEGT. V lost 2 bases and J 3 bases, leaving 10 bases between the germline ends. The CDR3 region has the DNA TGTGCCAGCAGTGAACGGGGACGGGACACCGGGGAGCTGTTTTTT. Translation: CASSERGRDTGELFF.

The chain links TRBV5-1 to TRBJ2-1; 9 nucleotides match TRBD2. With V trimmed by 6 bases and J by 2 bases, 3 bases remained unmatched. Germline V gene sequence: CDR1 SGHRS, CDR2 YFSETQ. The CDR3 contains 14 residues. DNA of the CDR3: TGCGCCAGCAAACGGACTAGCGCCTACAATGAGCAGTTCTTC. It is translated as CASKRTSAYNEQFF.

This clonotype appeared a few times. The CDR3 sequence: CASSLSGTSGTDTQYF. The CDR3 coding sequence is TGTGCCAGCAGCTTGTCCGGGACTAGCGGCACAGATACGCAGTATTTT. The chain employs TRBV7-2 and TRBJ2-3; the match to TRBD2 covers 10 bases. The junction had 4 bases not matched to a gene; V was cut back by 3 bases and J by 1 base. The germline V gene has CDR1 SGHTA and CDR2 FQGNSA. This CDR3 has 16 residues.

This clonotype was seen ten or more times. The rearrangement links TRBV20-1 to TRBJ2-7; D might be TRBD2 (6 bases). CDR1 is DFQATT, CDR2 SNEGSKA, per germline (reference sequence). CDR3 length: 16 amino acids. V dropped 1 base and J dropped 3 bases, with 19 bases sitting between them. CDR3 in amino acids: CSARGTTGVVNYEQYV. CDR3 sequence (DNA): TGCAGTGCTAGAGGAACCACGGGGGTCGTGAACTACGAGCAGTACGTC.

This clonotype has ten or more counts. The chain recombines TRBV5-1 with TRBJ1-4, with 7 bases fitting TRBD1. The CDR3 runs 14 residues. Germline V CDR1 and CDR2: SGHRS, YFSETQ. Trimming removed 4 bases from V and 3 bases from J; junction bases left unmatched: 3. The CDR3 loop is CASSRDRPNEKLFF. The CDR3 DNA reads TGCGCCAGCAGCCGGGACAGACCTAATGAAAAACTGTTTTTT.